This is a list of T cell receptor beta chains from one sample in a study of shared clonotypes between healthy human individuals. The method was immunoSEQ multiplex PCR; TCRdb's version includes in-frame clones alone and lacks a portion of them. The table lists under 600,000 clones, more than 95% of them singletons. The sequenced sample was naive CD8+ T cells sorted from blood. These receptors all come from a man aged 30-40 years in good health. Each CDR3 is given with its conserved first and last residue. A D gene is named only where the DNA matches it firmly. Clone sizes are given selectively: once, few, many, or a class where the clone is expanded.

j_call clone_size d_call v_call cdr3_aa cdr3_nt
TRBJ2-1 - TRBD1 TRBV29-1 CSALDRDRGLNEQFF TGCAGCGCCCTCGACCGGGACAGGGGCCTAAATGAGCAGTTCTTC
TRBJ1-1 - - TRBV5-1 CASSLAGPPRMNTEAFF TGCGCCAGCAGCTTGGCGGGCCCTCCGCGCATGAACACTGAAGCTTTCTTT
TRBJ1-2 - - TRBV10-3 CAISDEWGGYTF TGTGCCATCAGTGACGAATGGGGTGGCTACACCTTC
TRBJ2-1 - - TRBV5-1 CASSLLGQGRNEQFF TGCGCCAGCAGCTTGCTAGGACAAGGTCGGAATGAGCAGTTCTTC
TRBJ2-7 - TRBD2 TRBV27 CASSMGLAGVYEQYF TGTGCCAGCAGTATGGGACTAGCGGGAGTCTACGAGCAGTACTTC
TRBJ2-7 - TRBD2 TRBV9 CATERDVYEQYF TGTGCCACTGAGCGGGATGTATACGAGCAGTACTTC
TRBJ2-4 once - TRBV29-1 CSVEDGGSQQIQYF TGCAGCGTTGAAGATGGGGGGTCCCAACAGATTCAGTACTTC
TRBJ2-7 - - TRBV7-2 CASSLTSGYEQYF TGTGCCAGCAGCTTAACCAGCGGATACGAGCAGTACTTC
TRBJ2-7 - TRBD2 TRBV11-2 CASSPTSNTYEQYF TGTGCCAGCAGCCCGACTAGCAACACCTACGAGCAGTACTTC
TRBJ2-7 - - TRBV2 CASSEGGTYEQYF TGTGCCAGCAGTGAGGGGGGTACCTACGAGCAGTACTTC
TRBJ2-3 - TRBD2 TRBV5-4 CASSPERDHTAYF TGTGCCAGCAGCCCGGAGCGGGATCATACGGCGTATTTT
TRBJ1-1 - - TRBV9 CASSVRSTGRSEAFF TGTGCCAGCAGCGTAAGGAGCACAGGTCGGTCTGAAGCTTTCTTT
TRBJ2-1 - TRBD2 TRBV27 CASVRAGRAYNEQFF TGTGCCAGCGTCCGTGCCGGGAGGGCCTACAATGAGCAGTTCTTC
TRBJ2-7 - - TRBV7-9 CASSFETGLHEQYF TGTGCCAGCAGCTTCGAGACAGGTTTACACGAGCAGTACTTC
TRBJ2-7 - TRBD2 TRBV28 CASSLSASGSNYEQYF TGTGCCAGCAGTTTAAGCGCTAGCGGGTCAAACTACGAGCAGTACTTC
TRBJ2-3 - TRBD2 TRBV6-1 CASSGLLAGVFSDTQYF TGTGCCAGCAGTGGGTTGCTAGCGGGAGTTTTTTCAGATACGCAGTATTTT
TRBJ2-6 - - TRBV11-2 CASSPAHSGANVLTF TGTGCCAGCAGCCCCGCCCATTCCGGGGCCAACGTCCTGACTTTC
TRBJ2-7 - TRBD2 TRBV6-6 CATGLAGYEQYF TGTGCCACCGGACTAGCGGGGTACGAGCAGTACTTC
TRBJ2-1 - - TRBV29-1 CSVVEALSSEQFF TGCAGCGTTGTGGAGGCCCTCTCTTCCGAGCAGTTCTTC
TRBJ2-3 - - TRBV11-2 CASSPVASARTDTQYF TGTGCCAGCAGCCCCGTCGCTAGCGCCCGCACAGATACGCAGTATTTT
TRBJ1-1 - - TRBV6-5 CASSTGPNTEAFF TGTGCCAGCAGTACGGGACCGAACACTGAAGCTTTCTTT
TRBJ2-5 - - TRBV27 CASGDLQETQYF TGTGCCAGCGGCGATCTACAAGAGACCCAGTACTTC
TRBJ2-7 - TRBD2 TRBV7-9 CASSLVAGSSYEQYF TGTGCCAGCAGCTTAGTAGCGGGTTCCTCCTACGAGCAGTACTTC
TRBJ2-2 - - TRBV7-3 CASSHAGPTNTGELFF TGTGCCAGCAGCCATGCTGGGCCCACGAACACCGGGGAGCTGTTTTTT
TRBJ2-1 - TRBD2 TRBV7-6 CASSLVGGRGSYNEQFF TGTGCCAGCAGCTTAGTAGGCGGGAGGGGCTCCTACAATGAGCAGTTCTTC
TRBJ2-1 - - TRBV5-8 CASSLAVGGHEQFF TGTGCCAGCAGCTTGGCCGTGGGGGGCCATGAGCAGTTCTTC
TRBJ1-1 - - TRBV7-8 CASSLGVDWGTEAFF TGTGCCAGCAGCTTAGGGGTGGATTGGGGCACTGAAGCTTTCTTT
TRBJ2-7 - - TRBV20-1 CSARPEAEQYF TGCAGTGCTAGACCAGAGGCCGAGCAGTACTTC
TRBJ1-3 - - TRBV7-9 CASSLQDHSGNTIYF TGTGCCAGCAGCTTACAGGATCACTCTGGAAACACCATATATTTT
TRBJ1-3 - - TRBV7-9 CASSPLNSGNTIYF TGTGCCAGCAGCCCCTTGAACTCTGGAAACACCATATATTTT
TRBJ1-1 - - TRBV11-3 CASSQGPGEAFF TGTGCCAGCAGCCAGGGACCAGGTGAAGCTTTCTTT
TRBJ2-7 - - TRBV4-2 CASSPGTPSYEQYF TGTGCCAGCAGCCCCGGGACTCCCAGCTACGAGCAGTACTTC
TRBJ2-7 - TRBD1 TRBV28 CASIMTGAYEQYF TGTGCCAGCATTATGACAGGGGCCTACGAGCAGTACTTC
TRBJ2-2 - - TRBV27 CASSLQGPGELFF TGTGCCAGCAGTTTGCAGGGGCCCGGGGAGCTGTTTTTT
TRBJ2-1 - TRBD2 TRBV4-1 CASSQLTSGSVKDEQFF TGCGCCAGCAGCCAATTGACTAGCGGGAGCGTAAAGGATGAGCAGTTCTTC
TRBJ2-1 - TRBD1 TRBV2 CAIQGEYSYNEQFF TGTGCCATCCAGGGGGAATACTCCTACAATGAGCAGTTCTTC
TRBJ2-7 - TRBD2 TRBV7-6 CASSRGGDPNYEQYF TGTGCCAGCTCACGGGGAGGGGATCCAAACTACGAGCAGTACTTC
TRBJ1-5 - - TRBV28 CASSLFGQNNQPQHF TGTGCCAGCAGTTTGTTCGGGCAAAACAATCAGCCCCAGCATTTT
TRBJ2-1 - - TRBV5-4 CASSLGWLDYNEQFF TGTGCCAGCAGCTTGGGGTGGCTAGACTACAATGAGCAGTTCTTC
TRBJ2-7 - - TRBV19 CASSTGRGDYEQYF TGTGCCAGTTCAACAGGAAGGGGGGACTACGAGCAGTACTTC
TRBJ2-1 - TRBD1 TRBV27 CASSPGTGGLLSYNEQFF TGTGCCAGCAGTCCCGGGACAGGGGGGCTACTCTCCTACAATGAGCAGTTCTTC
TRBJ2-7 - TRBD1 TRBV7-9 CASSTRQGSFLEQYF TGTGCCAGCAGCACCCGACAGGGGAGCTTTTTGGAGCAGTACTTC
TRBJ1-4 - - TRBV5-1 CASSLAPQGPNEKLFF TGCGCCAGCAGCTTGGCCCCACAGGGCCCTAATGAAAAACTGTTTTTT
TRBJ2-2 - TRBD1 TRBV29-1 CSVSGTGYTGELFF TGCAGCGTATCCGGGACAGGGTACACCGGGGAGCTGTTTTTT
TRBJ1-3 - - TRBV7-9 CASSSSRIDKGNTIYF TGTGCCAGCAGCTCCTCACGGATTGATAAAGGAAACACCATATATTTT
TRBJ2-1 - - TRBV7-8 CASRSTRGEQFF TGTGCCAGCAGGAGCACGAGGGGTGAGCAGTTCTTC
TRBJ1-5 - - TRBV7-9 CASSPGVGQPQHF TGTGCCAGCAGCCCTGGGGTAGGACAGCCCCAGCATTTT
TRBJ2-2 - TRBD1 TRBV7-9 CASSPVPGQGASLSGELFF TGTGCCAGCAGCCCAGTCCCGGGACAGGGGGCAAGTCTCTCCGGGGAGCTGTTTTTT
TRBJ2-3 once - TRBV10-1 CASSFAQADTQYF TGCGCCAGCAGTTTCGCGCAGGCTGATACGCAGTATTTT
TRBJ2-7 - TRBD1 TRBV11-2 CASSLDRDRLYEQYF TGTGCCAGCAGCTTAGATCGGGACAGACTCTACGAGCAGTACTTC
TRBJ2-1 once TRBD2 TRBV7-9 CASSPPGSGSESNEQFF TGTGCCAGCAGCCCACCGGGGAGCGGGAGTGAATCCAATGAGCAGTTCTTC
TRBJ2-2 - - TRBV30 CAWSSDGELFF TGTGCCTGGAGTTCTGACGGGGAGCTGTTTTTT
TRBJ1-1 - - TRBV11-2 CASSLVPLGAGKAFF TGTGCCAGCAGCTTAGTGCCATTAGGGGCTGGGAAAGCTTTCTTT
TRBJ2-7 - TRBD2 TRBV10-3 CAISESTGSGVYEQYF TGTGCCATCAGTGAGTCGACCGGTAGCGGGGTCTACGAGCAGTACTTC
TRBJ1-1 - - TRBV10-1 CASRPFTGSPKAFF TGCGCCAGCAGGCCATTCACAGGGTCGCCGAAGGCTTTCTTT
TRBJ2-7 - - TRBV14 CASSQDGKYEQYF TGTGCCAGCAGCCAAGATGGCAAATACGAGCAGTACTTC
TRBJ2-7 - TRBD2 TRBV29-1 CSVGGEGYEQYF TGCAGCGTTGGAGGGGAGGGCTACGAGCAGTACTTC
TRBJ2-2 - - TRBV7-6 CASSLENGDRGTGELFF TGTGCCAGCAGCTTAGAAAACGGAGATAGGGGCACCGGGGAGCTGTTTTTT
TRBJ1-2 - TRBD1 TRBV28 CASSFFWDRDSGYTF TGTGCCAGCAGTTTTTTTTGGGACAGGGATTCGGGCTACACCTTC